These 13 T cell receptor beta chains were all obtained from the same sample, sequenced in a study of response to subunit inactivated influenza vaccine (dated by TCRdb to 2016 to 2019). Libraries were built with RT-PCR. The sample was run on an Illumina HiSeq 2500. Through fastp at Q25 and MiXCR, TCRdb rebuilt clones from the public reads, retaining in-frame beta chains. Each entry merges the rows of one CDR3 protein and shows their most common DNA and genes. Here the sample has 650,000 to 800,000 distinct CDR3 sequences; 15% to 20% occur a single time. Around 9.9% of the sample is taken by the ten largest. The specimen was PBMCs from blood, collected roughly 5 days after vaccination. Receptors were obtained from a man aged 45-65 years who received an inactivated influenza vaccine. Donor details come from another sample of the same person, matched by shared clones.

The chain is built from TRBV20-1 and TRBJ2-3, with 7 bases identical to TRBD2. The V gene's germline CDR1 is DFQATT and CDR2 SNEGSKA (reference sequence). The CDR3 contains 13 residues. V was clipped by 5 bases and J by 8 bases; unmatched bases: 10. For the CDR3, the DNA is TGCAGTGCTCATTCGGGTAGCGGGCTTACGCAGTATTTT. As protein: CSAHSGSGLTQYF.

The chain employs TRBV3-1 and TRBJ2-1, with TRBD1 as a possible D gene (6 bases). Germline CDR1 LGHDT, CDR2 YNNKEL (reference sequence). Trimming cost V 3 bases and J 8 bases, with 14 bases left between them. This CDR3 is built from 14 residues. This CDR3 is CASSQVGGADEQFF. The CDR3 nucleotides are TGTGCCAGCAGCCAGGTTGGGGGCGCGGATGAGCAGTTCTTC.

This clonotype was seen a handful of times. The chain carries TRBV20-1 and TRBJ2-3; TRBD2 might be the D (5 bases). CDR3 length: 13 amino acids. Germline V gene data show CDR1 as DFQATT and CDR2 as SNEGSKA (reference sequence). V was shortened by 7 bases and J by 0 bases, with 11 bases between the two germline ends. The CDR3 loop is CSVKRASTDTQYF. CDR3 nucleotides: TGCAGTGTAAAGAGGGCCAGCACAGATACGCAGTATTTT.

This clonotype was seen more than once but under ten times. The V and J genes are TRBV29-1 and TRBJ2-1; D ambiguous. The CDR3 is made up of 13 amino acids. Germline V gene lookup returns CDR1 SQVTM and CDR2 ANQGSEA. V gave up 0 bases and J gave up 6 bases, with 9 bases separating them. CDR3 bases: TGCAGCGTTGAAGAGATGTGGGGCAATGAGCAGTTCTTC. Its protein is CSVEEMWGNEQFF.

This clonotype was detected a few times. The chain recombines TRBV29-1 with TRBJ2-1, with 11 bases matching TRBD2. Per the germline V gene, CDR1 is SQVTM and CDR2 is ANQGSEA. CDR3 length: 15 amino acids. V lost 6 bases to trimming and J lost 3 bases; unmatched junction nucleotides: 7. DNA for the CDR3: TGCAGCGTCGAAACCGGGACTAGCGGCTACAATGAGCAGTTCTTC. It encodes CSVETGTSGYNEQFF.

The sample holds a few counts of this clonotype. In DNA form, the CDR3 reads TGTGCCAGCAGGAAAACGAACACTGAAGCTTTCTTT. Translation gives CASRKTNTEAFF. The chain uses TRBV12-3 or TRBV12-4 and TRBJ1-1, with unresolved D. CDR3 length: 12 amino acids. V lost 6 bases and J 1 base, leaving 6 bases between the germline ends.

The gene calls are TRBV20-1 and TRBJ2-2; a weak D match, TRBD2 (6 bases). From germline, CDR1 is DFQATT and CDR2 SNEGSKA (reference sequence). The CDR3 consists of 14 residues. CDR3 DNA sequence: TGCACCCCGCCGGCGGGAACAAACACCGGGGAGCTGTTTTTT. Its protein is CTPPAGTNTGELFF.

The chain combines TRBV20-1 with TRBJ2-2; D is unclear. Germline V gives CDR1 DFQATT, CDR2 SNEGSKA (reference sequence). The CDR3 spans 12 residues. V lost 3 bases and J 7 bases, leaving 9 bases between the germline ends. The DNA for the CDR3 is TGCAGTGCTAGTTTATCGCACGGGGAGCTGTTTTTT. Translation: CSASLSHGELFF.

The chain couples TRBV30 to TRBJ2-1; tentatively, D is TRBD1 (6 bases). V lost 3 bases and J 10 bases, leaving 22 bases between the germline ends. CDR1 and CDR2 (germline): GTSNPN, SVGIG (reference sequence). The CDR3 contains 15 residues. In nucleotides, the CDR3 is TGTGCCTGGAGCGGAGATGACAGGTATCTGAGGGAGCAGTTCTTC. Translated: CAWSGDDRYLREQFF.

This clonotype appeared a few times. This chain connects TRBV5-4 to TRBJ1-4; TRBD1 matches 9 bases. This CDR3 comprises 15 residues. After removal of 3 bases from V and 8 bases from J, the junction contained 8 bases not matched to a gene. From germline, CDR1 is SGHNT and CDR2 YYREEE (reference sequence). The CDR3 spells CASSWTGQGDEKLFF. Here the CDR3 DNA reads TGTGCCAGCAGCTGGACGGGACAGGGCGACGAAAAACTGTTTTTT.

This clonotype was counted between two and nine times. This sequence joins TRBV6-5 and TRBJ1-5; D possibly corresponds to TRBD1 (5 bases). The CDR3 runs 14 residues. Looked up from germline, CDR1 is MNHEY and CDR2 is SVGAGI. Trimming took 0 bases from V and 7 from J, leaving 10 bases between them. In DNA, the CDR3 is TGTGCCAGCAGTTACTCGGGCTGGGGGCAGCCCCAGCATTTT. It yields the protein CASSYSGWGQPQHF.

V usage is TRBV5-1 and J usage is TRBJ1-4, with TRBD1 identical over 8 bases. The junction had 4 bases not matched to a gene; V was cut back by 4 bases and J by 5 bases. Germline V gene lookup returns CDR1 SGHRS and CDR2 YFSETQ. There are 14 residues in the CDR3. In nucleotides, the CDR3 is TGCGCCAGCAGCACCGACAGGGGAAATGAAAAACTGTTTTTT. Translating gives CASSTDRGNEKLFF.

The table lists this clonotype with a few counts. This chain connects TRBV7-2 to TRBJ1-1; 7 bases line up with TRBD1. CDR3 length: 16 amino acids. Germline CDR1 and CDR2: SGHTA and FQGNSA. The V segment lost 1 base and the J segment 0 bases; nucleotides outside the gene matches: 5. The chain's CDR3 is CASSLEGANMNTEAFF. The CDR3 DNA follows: TGTGCCAGCAGCTTAGAGGGGGCGAACATGAACACTGAAGCTTTCTTT.